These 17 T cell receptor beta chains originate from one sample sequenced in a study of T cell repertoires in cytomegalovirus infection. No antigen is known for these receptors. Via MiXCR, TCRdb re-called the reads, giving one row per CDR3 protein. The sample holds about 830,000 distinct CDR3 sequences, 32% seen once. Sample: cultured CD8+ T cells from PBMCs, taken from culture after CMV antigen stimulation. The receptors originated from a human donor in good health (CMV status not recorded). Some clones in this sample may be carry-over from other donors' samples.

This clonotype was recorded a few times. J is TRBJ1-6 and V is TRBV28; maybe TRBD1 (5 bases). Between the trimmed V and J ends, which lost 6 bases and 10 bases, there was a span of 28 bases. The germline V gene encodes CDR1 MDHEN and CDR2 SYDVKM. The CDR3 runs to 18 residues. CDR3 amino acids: CASSFRGPRGARRSPLHF. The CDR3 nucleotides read TGTGCCAGCAGCTTCCGCGGACCCCGGGGCGCCAGGCGGTCACCCCTCCACTTT.

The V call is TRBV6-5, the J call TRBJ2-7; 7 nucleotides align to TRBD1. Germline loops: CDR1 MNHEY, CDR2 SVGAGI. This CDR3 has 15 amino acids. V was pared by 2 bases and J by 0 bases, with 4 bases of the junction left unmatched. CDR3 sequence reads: CASSYGDSASYEQYF. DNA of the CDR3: TGTGCCAGCAGTTACGGGGACAGTGCCTCCTACGAGCAGTACTTC.

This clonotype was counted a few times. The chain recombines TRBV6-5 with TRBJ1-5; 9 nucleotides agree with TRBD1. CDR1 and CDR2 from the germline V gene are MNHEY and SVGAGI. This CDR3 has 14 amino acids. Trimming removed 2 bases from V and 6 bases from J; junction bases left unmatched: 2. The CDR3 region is CASSYDRGGQPQHF. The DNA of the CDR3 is TGTGCCAGCAGTTACGACAGGGGGGGTCAGCCCCAGCATTTT.

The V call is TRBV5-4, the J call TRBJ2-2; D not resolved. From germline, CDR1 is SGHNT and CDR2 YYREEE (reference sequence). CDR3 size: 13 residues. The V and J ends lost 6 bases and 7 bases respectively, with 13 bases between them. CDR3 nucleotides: TGTGCCAGCAAACCGACATCGGGCGGGGAGCTGTTTTTT. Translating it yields CASKPTSGGELFF. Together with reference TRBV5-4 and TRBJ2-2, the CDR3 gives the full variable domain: ETGVTQSPTHLIKTRGQQVTLRCSSQSGHNTVSWYQQALGQGPQFIFQYYREEENGRGNFPPRFSGLQFPNYSSELNVNALELDDSALYLCASKPTSGGELFFGEGSRLTVL.

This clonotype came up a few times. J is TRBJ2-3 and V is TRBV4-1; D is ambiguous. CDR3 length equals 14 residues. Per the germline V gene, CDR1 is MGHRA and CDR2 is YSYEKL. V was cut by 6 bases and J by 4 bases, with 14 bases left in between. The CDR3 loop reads CASRSGFAADTQYF. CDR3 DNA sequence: TGCGCCAGCAGATCGGGTTTTGCGGCAGATACGCAGTATTTT.

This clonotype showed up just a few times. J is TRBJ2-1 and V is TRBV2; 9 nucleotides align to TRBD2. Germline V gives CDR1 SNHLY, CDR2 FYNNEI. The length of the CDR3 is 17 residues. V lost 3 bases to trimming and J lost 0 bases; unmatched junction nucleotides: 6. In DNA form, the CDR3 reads TGTGCCAGCAGTGACAGTGAGCGGGGGGTCTCCTACAATGAGCAGTTCTTC. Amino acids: CASSDSERGVSYNEQFF.

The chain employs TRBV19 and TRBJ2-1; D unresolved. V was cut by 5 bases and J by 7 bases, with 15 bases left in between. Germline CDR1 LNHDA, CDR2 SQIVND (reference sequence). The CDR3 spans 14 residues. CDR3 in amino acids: CASSLPGLSNEQFF. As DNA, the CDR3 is TGTGCCAGTAGTCTCCCTGGGCTAAGTAATGAGCAGTTCTTC. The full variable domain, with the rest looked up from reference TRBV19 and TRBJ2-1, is DGGITQSPKYLFRKEGQNVTLSCEQNLNHDAMYWYRQDPGQGLRLIYYSQIVNDFQKGDIAEGYSVSREKKESFPLTVTSAQKNPTAFYLCASSLPGLSNEQFFGPGTRLTVL.

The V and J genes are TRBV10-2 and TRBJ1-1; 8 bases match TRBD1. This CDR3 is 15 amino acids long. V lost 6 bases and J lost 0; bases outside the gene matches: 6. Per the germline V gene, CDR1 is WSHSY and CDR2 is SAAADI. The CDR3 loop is CASRGQGGMNTEAFF. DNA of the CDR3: TGCGCCAGCAGAGGACAGGGTGGCATGAACACTGAAGCTTTCTTT.

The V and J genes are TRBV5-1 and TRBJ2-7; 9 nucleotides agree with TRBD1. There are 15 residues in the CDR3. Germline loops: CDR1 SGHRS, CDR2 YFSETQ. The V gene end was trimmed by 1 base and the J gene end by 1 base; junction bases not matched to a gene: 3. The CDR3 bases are TGCGCCAGCAGCTTGCTGGGACAGGGTTCCTACGAGCAGTACTTC. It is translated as CASSLLGQGSYEQYF.

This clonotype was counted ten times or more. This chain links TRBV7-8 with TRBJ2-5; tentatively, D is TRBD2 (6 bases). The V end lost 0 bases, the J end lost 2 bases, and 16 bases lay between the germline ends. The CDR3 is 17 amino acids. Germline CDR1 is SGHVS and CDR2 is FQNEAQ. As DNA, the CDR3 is TGTGCCAGCAGCTTAGCGAGGCGGGGTTACCTTCAAGAGACCCAGTACTTC. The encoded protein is CASSLARRGYLQETQYF.

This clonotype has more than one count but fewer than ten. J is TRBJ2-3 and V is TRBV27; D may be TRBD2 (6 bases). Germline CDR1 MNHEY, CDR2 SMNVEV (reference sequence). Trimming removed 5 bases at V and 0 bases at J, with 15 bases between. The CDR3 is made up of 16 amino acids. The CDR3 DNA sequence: TGTGCCAGCAGTCTGAGAGCGGGTTTTAGCACAGATACGCAGTATTTT. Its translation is CASSLRAGFSTDTQYF.

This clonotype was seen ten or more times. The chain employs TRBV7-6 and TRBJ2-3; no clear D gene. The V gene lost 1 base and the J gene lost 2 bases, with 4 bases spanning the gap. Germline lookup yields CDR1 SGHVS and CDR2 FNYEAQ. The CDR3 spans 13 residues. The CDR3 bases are TGTGCCAGCAGCTTAGACTTCACAGATACGCAGTATTTT. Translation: CASSLDFTDTQYF.

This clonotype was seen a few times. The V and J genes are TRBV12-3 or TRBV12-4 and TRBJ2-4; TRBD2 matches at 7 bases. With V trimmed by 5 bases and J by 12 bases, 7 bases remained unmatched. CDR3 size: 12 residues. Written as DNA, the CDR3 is TGTGCCAGCAGTCAAGGACTAGTCACTCAGTACTTC. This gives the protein CASSQGLVTQYF.

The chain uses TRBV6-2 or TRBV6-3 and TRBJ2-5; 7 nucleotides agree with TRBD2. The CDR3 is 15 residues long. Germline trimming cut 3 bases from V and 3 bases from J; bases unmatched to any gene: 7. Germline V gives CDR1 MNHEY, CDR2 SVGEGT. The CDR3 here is CASSYPRDYEETQYF. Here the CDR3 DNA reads TGTGCCAGCAGTTATCCCCGGGACTACGAAGAGACCCAGTACTTC.

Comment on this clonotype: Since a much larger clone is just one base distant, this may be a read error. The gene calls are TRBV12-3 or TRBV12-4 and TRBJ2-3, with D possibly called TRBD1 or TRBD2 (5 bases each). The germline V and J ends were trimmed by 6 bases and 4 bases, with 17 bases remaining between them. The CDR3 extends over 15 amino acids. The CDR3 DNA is TGTGCCAGCAGCCAGGGACGCCCCGGCCCAGATACGCAGTATTTT. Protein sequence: CASSQGRPGPDTQYF.

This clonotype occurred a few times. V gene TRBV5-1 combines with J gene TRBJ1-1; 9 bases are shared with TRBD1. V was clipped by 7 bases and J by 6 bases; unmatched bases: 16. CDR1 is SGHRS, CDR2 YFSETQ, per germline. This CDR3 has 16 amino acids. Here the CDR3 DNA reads TGCGCCAGCCGGGGGTGGGACAGGGTCCGCGATCCTGAAGCTTTCTTT. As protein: CASRGWDRVRDPEAFF.

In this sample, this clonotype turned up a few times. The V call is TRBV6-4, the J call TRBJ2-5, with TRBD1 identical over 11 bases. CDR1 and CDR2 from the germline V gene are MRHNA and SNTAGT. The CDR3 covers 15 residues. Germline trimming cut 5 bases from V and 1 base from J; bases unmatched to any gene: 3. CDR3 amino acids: CASSPGTGGQETQYF. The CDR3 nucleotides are TGTGCCAGCAGTCCCGGGACAGGGGGCCAAGAGACCCAGTACTTC.